This T cell receptor (beta chain) was found in a study of metastatic and nonmetastatic thyroid tumors. With MiXCR, TCRdb called clones anew from the PCR reads. The table lists 4,500 or so clones, roughly 30% of them singletons, with 16% in the top ten. This CDR3 region has 11 residues. Germline lookup yields CDR1 MNHNS and CDR2 SASEGT. This clone was detected a few times. One end of the junction varies from germline; a read error may be responsible. Each patient came to thyroid surgery without any prior treatment (of any kind). V usage is TRBV6-1 and J usage is TRBJ2-7, with no clear D. The sample taken for sequencing was adjacent normal tissue. The sequence was collected from a male donor with papillary thyroid cancer or a benign thyroid nodule (not recorded which). Some clones in this sample may be carry-over from other donors' samples. As DNA, the CDR3 is TGTGCCAGCAGTGGCCCCTACGGGCAGTACTTC. As protein: CASSGPYGQYF.